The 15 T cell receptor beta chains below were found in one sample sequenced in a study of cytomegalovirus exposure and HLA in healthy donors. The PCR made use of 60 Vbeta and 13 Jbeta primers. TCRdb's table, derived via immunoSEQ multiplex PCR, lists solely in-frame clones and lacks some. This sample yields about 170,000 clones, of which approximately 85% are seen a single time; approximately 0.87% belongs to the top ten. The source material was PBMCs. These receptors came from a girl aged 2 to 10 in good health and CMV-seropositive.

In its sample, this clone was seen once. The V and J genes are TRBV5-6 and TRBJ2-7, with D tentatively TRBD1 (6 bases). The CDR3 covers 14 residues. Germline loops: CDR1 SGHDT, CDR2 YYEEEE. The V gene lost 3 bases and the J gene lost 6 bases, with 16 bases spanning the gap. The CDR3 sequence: CASSSPRGMSEQYF. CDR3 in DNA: TGTGCCAGCAGCTCCCCGAGGGGGATGTCCGAGCAGTACTTC.

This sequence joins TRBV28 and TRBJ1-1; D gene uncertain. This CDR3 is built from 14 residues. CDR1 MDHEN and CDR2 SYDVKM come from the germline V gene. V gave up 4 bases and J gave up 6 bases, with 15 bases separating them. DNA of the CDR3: TGTGCCAGCAGTTCCCCGAGACTGAGCTCTGAAGCTTTCTTT. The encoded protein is CASSSPRLSSEAFF.

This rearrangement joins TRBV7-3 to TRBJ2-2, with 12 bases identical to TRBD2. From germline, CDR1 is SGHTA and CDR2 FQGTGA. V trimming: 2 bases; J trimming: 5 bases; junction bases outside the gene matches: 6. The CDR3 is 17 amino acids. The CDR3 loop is CASSLRPSGRGTGELFF. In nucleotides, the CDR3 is TGTGCCAGCAGCTTACGACCTAGCGGGAGGGGGACCGGGGAGCTGTTTTTT.

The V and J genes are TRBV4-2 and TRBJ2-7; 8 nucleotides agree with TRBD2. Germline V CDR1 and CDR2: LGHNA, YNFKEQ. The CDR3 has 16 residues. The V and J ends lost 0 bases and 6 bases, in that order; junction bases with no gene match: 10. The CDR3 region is CASSQDVQGLAGEQYF. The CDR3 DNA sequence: TGTGCCAGCAGCCAAGACGTCCAGGGGCTAGCGGGCGAGCAGTACTTC.

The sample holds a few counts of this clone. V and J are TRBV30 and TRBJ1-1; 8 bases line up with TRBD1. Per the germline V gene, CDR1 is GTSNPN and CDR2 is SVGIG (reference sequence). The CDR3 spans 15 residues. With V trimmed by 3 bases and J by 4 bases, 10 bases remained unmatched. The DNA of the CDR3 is TGTGCCTGGAGGACAGGGGATTGGAGGAGCACTGAAGCTTTCTTT. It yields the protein CAWRTGDWRSTEAFF.

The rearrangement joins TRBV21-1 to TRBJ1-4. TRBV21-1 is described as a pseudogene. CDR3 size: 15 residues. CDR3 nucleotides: TGTGCCAGCAGCAAAGGTTTCCGGGGTGGGGAAAAACTGTTTTTT. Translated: CASSKGFRGGEKLFF.

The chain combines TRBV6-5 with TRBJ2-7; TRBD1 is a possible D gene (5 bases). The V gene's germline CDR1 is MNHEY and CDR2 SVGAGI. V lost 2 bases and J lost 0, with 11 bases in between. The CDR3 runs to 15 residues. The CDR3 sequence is CASSYKTASSYEQYF. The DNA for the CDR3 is TGTGCCAGCAGTTACAAGACAGCTAGCTCCTACGAGCAGTACTTC.

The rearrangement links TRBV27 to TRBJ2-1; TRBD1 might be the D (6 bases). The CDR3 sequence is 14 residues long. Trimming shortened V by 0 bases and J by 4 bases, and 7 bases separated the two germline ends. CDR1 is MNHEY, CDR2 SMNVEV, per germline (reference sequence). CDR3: CASSLSTGYNEQFF. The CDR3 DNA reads TGTGCCAGCAGTTTATCTACAGGGTACAATGAGCAGTTCTTC.

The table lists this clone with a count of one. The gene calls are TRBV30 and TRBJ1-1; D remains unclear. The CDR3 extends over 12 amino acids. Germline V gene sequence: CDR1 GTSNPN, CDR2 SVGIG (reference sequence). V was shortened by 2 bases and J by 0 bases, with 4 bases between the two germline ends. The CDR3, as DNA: TGTGCCTGGAGTTGGCTGAACACTGAAGCTTTCTTT. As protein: CAWSWLNTEAFF.

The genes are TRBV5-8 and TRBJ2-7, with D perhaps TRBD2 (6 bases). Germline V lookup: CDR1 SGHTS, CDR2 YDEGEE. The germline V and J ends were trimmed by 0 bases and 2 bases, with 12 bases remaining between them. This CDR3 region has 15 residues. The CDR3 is CASSLVRDPAYEQYF. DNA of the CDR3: TGTGCCAGCAGCTTGGTGCGGGACCCAGCCTACGAGCAGTACTTC.

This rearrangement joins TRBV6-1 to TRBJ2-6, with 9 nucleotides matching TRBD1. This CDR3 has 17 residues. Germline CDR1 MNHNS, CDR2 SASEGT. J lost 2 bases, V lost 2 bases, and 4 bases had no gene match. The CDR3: CASSERQGEAGANVLTF. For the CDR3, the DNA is TGTGCCAGCAGTGAACGACAGGGGGAAGCTGGGGCCAACGTCCTGACTTTC.

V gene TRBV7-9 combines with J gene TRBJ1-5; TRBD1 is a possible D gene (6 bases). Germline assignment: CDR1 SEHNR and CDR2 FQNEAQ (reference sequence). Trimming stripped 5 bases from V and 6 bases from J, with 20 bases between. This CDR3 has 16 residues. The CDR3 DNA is TGTGCCAGCAGCAATTCTCGACAGACCAGGGGTCAGCCCCAGCATTTT. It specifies CASSNSRQTRGQPQHF.

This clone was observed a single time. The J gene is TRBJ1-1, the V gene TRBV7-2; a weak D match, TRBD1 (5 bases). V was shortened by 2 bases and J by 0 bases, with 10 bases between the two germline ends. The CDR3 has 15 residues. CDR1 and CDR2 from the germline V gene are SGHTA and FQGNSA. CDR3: CASSLPGYMNTEAFF. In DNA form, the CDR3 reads TGTGCCAGCAGCTTACCAGGGTACATGAACACTGAAGCTTTCTTT.

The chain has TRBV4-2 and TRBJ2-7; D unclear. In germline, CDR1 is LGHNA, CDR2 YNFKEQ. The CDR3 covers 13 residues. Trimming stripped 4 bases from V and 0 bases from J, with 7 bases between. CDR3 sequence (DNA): TGTGCCAGCAGCCTACAGACCTCCTACGAGCAGTACTTC. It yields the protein CASSLQTSYEQYF.

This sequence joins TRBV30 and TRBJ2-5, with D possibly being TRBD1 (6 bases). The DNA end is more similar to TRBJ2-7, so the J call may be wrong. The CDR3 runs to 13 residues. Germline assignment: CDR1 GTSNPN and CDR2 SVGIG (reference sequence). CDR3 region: CAWSGGQMYEQYF. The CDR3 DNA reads TGTGCCTGGAGTGGCGGACAGATGTACGAGCAGTACTTC.